These 17 T cell receptor beta chains were all obtained from the same sample, sequenced in a study of T-cell memory formation after mild COVID-19. One entry per CDR3 protein, called by TCRdb with MiXCR from the 5' RACE reads. The table records about 180,000 distinct CDR3 sequences, around 18% of them present only once. The specimen was PBMCs or a T cell subset sorted from them (not recorded which). The receptors stem from a man between 18 and 29 years old who had mild COVID-19 (a few samples of this study predate the infection). Cell type and time point are not known.

This clonotype was observed a handful of times. The gene calls are TRBV5-1 and TRBJ2-7; D is unresolved. Germline V gene sequence: CDR1 SGHRS, CDR2 YFSETQ. Trimming removed 0 bases at V and 1 base at J, with 8 bases between. This CDR3 is 14 amino acids long. The CDR3 sequence: CASSLGTPSYEQYF. The CDR3 DNA is TGCGCCAGCAGCTTGGGGACGCCGTCCTACGAGCAGTACTTC.

The chain is built from TRBV21-1 and TRBJ2-1; TRBD1 is the table's D call and was not checked against the DNA. TRBV21-1 is a recognized pseudogene. The CDR3 has 16 residues. CDR3 region: CASSKAPGGASSEQFF. CDR3 sequence (DNA): TGTGCCAGCAGCAAAGCCCCAGGGGGCGCATCTAGTGAGCAGTTCTTC.

This clonotype has just a few counts. The chain recombines TRBV6-2 or TRBV6-3 with TRBJ2-1; TRBD2 agrees at 11 bases. The CDR3 runs to 15 residues. The V gene end was trimmed by 5 bases and the J gene end by 9 bases; junction bases not matched to a gene: 9. Germline CDR1 reads MNHEY; CDR2 reads SVGEGT. CDR3 residues: CASSQLLAGDPEQFF. Written as DNA, the CDR3 is TGTGCCAGCAGTCAGCTACTAGCGGGGGACCCTGAGCAGTTCTTC.

The sample holds a few counts of this clonotype. The rearrangement uses TRBV5-1 and TRBJ2-3; 7 bases fit TRBD1. The CDR3 is made up of 15 amino acids. V dropped 0 bases and J dropped 3; count of bases not matched to a gene: 4. Germline V gene data show CDR1 as SGHRS and CDR2 as YFSETQ. CDR3 sequence: CASSLGGTATDTQYF. In DNA, the CDR3 is TGCGCCAGCAGCTTGGGTGGGACAGCGACAGATACGCAGTATTTT.

The rearrangement links TRBV7-9 to TRBJ1-4; D is undetermined. This CDR3 contains 14 residues. Trimming removed 3 bases from V and 4 bases from J, with 9 bases in between. Germline values: CDR1 SEHNR, CDR2 FQNEAQ (reference sequence). The CDR3 sequence: CASSFGSRNEKLFF. For the CDR3, the DNA is TGTGCCAGCAGCTTTGGCAGCCGTAATGAAAAACTGTTTTTT.

The chain is built from TRBV4-3 and TRBJ1-4; 7 bases are a match to TRBD1. J lost 5 bases, V lost 0 bases, and 6 bases had no gene match. The CDR3 is 16 residues long. The germline V gene has CDR1 LGHNA and CDR2 YSLEER. The CDR3 bases are TGCGCCAGCAGCCAAGATCGACAGGGACAAAATGAAAAACTGTTTTTT. It translates to CASSQDRQGQNEKLFF.

The V gene is TRBV29-1, the J gene TRBJ2-6, with TRBD1 identical over 7 bases. The trim removed 1 base at V and 2 bases at J, leaving 5 bases unmatched. Germline CDR1 is SQVTM and CDR2 is ANQGSEA. The CDR3 runs to 16 residues. CDR3 in amino acids: CSVEGSGQAGANVLTF. The CDR3 nucleotides read TGCAGCGTTGAAGGATCCGGACAGGCTGGGGCCAACGTCCTGACTTTC.

The genes are TRBV5-1 and TRBJ2-3, with 9 positions matching TRBD1. There are 16 residues in the CDR3. Germline loops: CDR1 SGHRS, CDR2 YFSETQ. Germline trimming cut 5 bases from V and 14 bases from J; bases unmatched to any gene: 21. The CDR3 coding sequence is TGCGCCAGCAGTCCTTCACAGGGGGCCCAACTGATCAGTCTGTATTTT. The encoded protein is CASSPSQGAQLISLYF.

This clonotype was counted a few times. The rearrangement links TRBV7-9 to TRBJ1-6; no definite D call. The germline gives CDR1 SEHNR, CDR2 FQNEAQ (reference sequence). V lost 2 bases and J 6 bases, leaving 8 bases between the germline ends. The CDR3 contains 14 residues. The CDR3, as DNA: TGTGCCAGCAGCTTATGGGGTACTAATTCACCCCTCCACTTT. Its translation is CASSLWGTNSPLHF.

This clonotype was seen a few times. The rearrangement joins TRBV11-1 to TRBJ2-1, with 11 nucleotides matching TRBD2. V shed 5 bases and J 4 bases; nucleotides not matched to a gene: 13. The CDR3 spans 18 residues. The germline gives CDR1 SGHAT, CDR2 FQDESV (reference sequence). CDR3 residues: CASSGLAGGRAYYNEQFF. In nucleotides, the CDR3 is TGTGCCAGCAGCGGATTAGCGGGGGGGCGGGCTTATTACAATGAGCAGTTCTTC.

This clonotype occurred a few times. This chain uses TRBV11-2 with TRBJ2-5; no clear D gene. V lost 6 bases to trimming and J lost 7 bases, with 15 bases between them. The CDR3 runs to 13 residues. Germline CDR1 is SGHAT and CDR2 is FQNNGV. The CDR3 DNA sequence: TGTGCCAGCAGTTACCGTTGGGTGGGGACCCAGTACTTC. Encoded protein: CASSYRWVGTQYF.

There are a few counts of this clonotype. The V call is TRBV24-1, the J call TRBJ1-1; possibly TRBD1 for D (5 bases). CDR3 size: 16 residues. Germline-derived CDR1 and CDR2 are KGHDR and SFDVKD. The V and J ends lost 9 bases and 4 bases respectively, with 23 bases between them. The CDR3 loop reads CATPLVGMERGTEAFF. CDR3 nucleotide sequence: TGTGCCACCCCCTTAGTGGGAATGGAGAGGGGCACTGAAGCTTTCTTT.

V gene TRBV7-2 combines with J gene TRBJ1-1, with 7 positions matching TRBD1. CDR1 and CDR2 from the germline V gene are SGHTA and FQGNSA. V lost 5 bases to trimming and J lost 2 bases; unmatched junction nucleotides: 14. This CDR3 is built from 17 residues. CDR3 amino acids: CASSHGGLRGANTEAFF. For the CDR3, the DNA is TGTGCCAGCAGCCATGGTGGTCTCAGGGGGGCCAACACTGAAGCTTTCTTT.

Here the CDR3 reads CASSLVGLTPDGYTF. The DNA of the CDR3 is TGTGCCAGCAGCTTAGTCGGGCTGACCCCCGATGGCTACACCTTC. The rearrangement links TRBV11-2 to TRBJ1-2, with no clear D. This CDR3 region has 15 residues. Trimming removed 1 base from V and 6 bases from J, with 15 bases in between. CDR1 SGHAT and CDR2 FQNNGV come from the germline V gene.

The sample holds a few counts of this clonotype. The CDR3 reads CASSSHTSGGPHSSTDTQYF. CDR3 DNA: TGTGCCAGCAGCTCTCATACTAGCGGGGGCCCTCACTCCTCCACAGATACGCAGTATTTT. The chain recombines TRBV6-2 or TRBV6-3 with TRBJ2-3; 11 nucleotides match TRBD2. The CDR3 has 20 amino acids. Germline assignment: CDR1 MNHEY and CDR2 SVGEGT. The J segment lost 2 bases and the V segment lost 6 bases, leaving 19 bases of the junction unmatched.

This clonotype was recorded a few times. V is TRBV15 and J is TRBJ2-3; D unclear. Per germline, CDR1 LNHNV and CDR2 YYDKDF (reference sequence). V was shortened by 0 bases and J by 3 bases, with 10 bases between the two germline ends. The CDR3 spans 15 residues. The CDR3 protein is CATSRDYQLTDTQYF. In DNA form, the CDR3 reads TGTGCCACCAGCAGAGATTATCAGTTGACAGATACGCAGTATTTT.

This clonotype was recorded a few times. The chain recombines TRBV28 with TRBJ2-3; D is unresolved. This CDR3 spans 14 amino acids. Per germline, CDR1 MDHEN and CDR2 SYDVKM. Between the trimmed V and J ends, which lost 5 bases and 1 base, there was a span of 10 bases. The CDR3 here is CASSTWTRTDTQYF. The CDR3 DNA follows: TGTGCCAGCAGTACCTGGACGCGCACAGATACGCAGTATTTT.